This entry lists 4 T cell receptor beta chains sequenced from one sample in a study of shared clonotypes between healthy human individuals. TCRdb's table, derived via immunoSEQ multiplex PCR, lists solely in-frame clones and lacks some. The sample has about 79,000 clones; under 65% are singletons. The sequencing input was memory CD8+ T cells sorted from blood. Subset noted: CD45RO+ cells pooled with CCR7-negative TemRA cells. These receptor sequences come from a man aged 25 to 45 in good health.

Ten or more counts support this clone. The gene calls are TRBV28 and TRBJ2-7; possibly TRBD2 for D (6 bases). The germline V and J ends were trimmed by 5 bases and 2 bases, with 13 bases remaining between them. Germline loops: CDR1 MDHEN, CDR2 SYDVKM. This CDR3 has 14 residues. The CDR3 bases are TGTGCCAGCAGTAGCGGGTCCCTGACCTACGAGCAGTACTTC. It specifies CASSSGSLTYEQYF.

The chain links TRBV28 to TRBJ2-7, with D possibly matching TRBD1 (5 bases). Germline CDR1 MDHEN, CDR2 SYDVKM. Trimming left V 5 bases short and J 6 bases short, with 8 bases between. The CDR3 is 11 amino acids. The CDR3 DNA reads as TGTGCCAGCAGTAGGGGTTCCGAGCAGTACTTC. This translates into CASSRGSEQYF.

The gene calls are TRBV4-1 and TRBJ2-7; D possibly corresponds to TRBD1 (5 bases). The CDR3 consists of 16 residues. V dropped 0 bases and J dropped 2 bases, with 14 bases sitting between them. Germline CDR1 is MGHRA and CDR2 is YSYEKL. The CDR3 nucleotides read TGCGCCAGCAGCCAAGATCTTACGAGCAGGGCCTACGAGCAGTACTTC. This translates into CASSQDLTSRAYEQYF.

The chain employs TRBV11-3 and TRBJ2-1; 7 bases map to TRBD1. This CDR3 is 16 amino acids long. V dropped 2 bases and J dropped 3; count of bases not matched to a gene: 7. Germline assignment: CDR1 SGHNT and CDR2 YENEEA. CDR3 in amino acids: CASSLYRDRIYNEQFF. Here the CDR3 DNA reads TGTGCCAGCAGCTTATACCGGGACAGAATCTACAATGAGCAGTTCTTC.